This paragraph reports one T cell receptor beta chain. The antigen is unknown. The CDR3 is 15 residues long. Trimming stripped 4 bases from V and 1 base from J, with 12 bases between. The V gene's germline CDR1 is MNHEY and CDR2 SVGAGI. This sample stems from a study of blood T cells in healthy people across ages. Findings of the study overall: With age, beta diversity per million T cells declined roughly linearly, significantly by 40 to 50.

The second PCR ran 7 to 11 cycles with a sample-barcoded 5' primer and J-beta primers. From the 5' RACE reads, TCRdb called clonotypes with MiXCR, one entry per CDR3 protein. In the table there are around 1,500,000 distinct CDR3 sequences, roughly 40% of which are singletons. The chain uses TRBV6-5 and TRBJ2-3; D may be TRBD1 (6 bases). Material: blood. The receptor comes from a woman aged 18-35 years in good health. In nucleotides, the CDR3 is TGTGCCAGCAGTTGGGGGCGTACGGGCACAGATACGCAGTATTTT. It codes for CASSWGRTGTDTQYF.